A single sample is the source of the 20 T cell receptor beta chains below, sequenced in a study of OX40 agonist ivuxolimab in advanced cancers. The method was immunoSEQ multiplex PCR; TCRdb's version includes in-frame clones alone and lacks a portion of them. The repertoire holds about 58,000 clones, with approximately 80% as singletons. The sample in question was CD4+ or CD8+ T cells sorted from blood, obtained in a trial of the OX40 agonist ivuxolimab. These receptors all stem from an adult with an advanced solid tumor such as melanoma, head and neck, liver or kidney cancer.

The V call is TRBV9, the J call TRBJ1-2; D remains unclear. The germline V and J ends were trimmed by 0 bases and 4 bases, with 7 bases remaining between them. CDR1 SGDLS and CDR2 YYNGEE come from the germline V gene. This CDR3 has 13 residues. Here the CDR3 DNA reads TGTGCCAGCAGCGTAGTCTCGGGCTATGGCTACACCTTC. The encoded protein is CASSVVSGYGYTF. Variable domain in full (rest from reference TRBV9 and TRBJ1-2): DSGVTQTPKHLITATGQRVTLRCSPRSGDLSVYWYQQSLDQGLQFLIQYYNGEERAKGNILERFSAQQFPDLHSELNLSSLELGDSALYFCASSVVSGYGYTFGSGTRLTVV.

The chain couples TRBV12-5 to TRBJ1-5; D gene ambiguous. The CDR3 spans 13 residues. V lost 0 bases and J 6 bases, leaving 6 bases between the germline ends. In germline, CDR1 is LGHNT, CDR2 FRNRAP. The CDR3 bases are TGTGCTAGTGGTTTGGTATTGTTTCAGCCCCAGCATTTT. It codes for CASGLVLFQPQHF. Using reference TRBV12-5 and TRBJ1-5 for the parts outside the CDR3, the full variable domain is DARVTQTPRHKVTEMGQEVTMRCQPILGHNTVFWYRQTMMQGLELLAYFRNRAPLDDSGMPKDRFSAEMPDATLATLKIQPSEPRDSAVYFCASGLVLFQPQHFGDGTRLSIL.

The V and J genes are TRBV6-1 and TRBJ2-7, with D hard to call. The V gene lost 3 bases and the J gene lost 2 bases, with 8 bases spanning the gap. The CDR3 is 13 amino acids. From germline, CDR1 is MNHNS and CDR2 SASEGT. The CDR3 DNA reads as TGTGCCAGCAGTGAGTCGATTCCCTACGAGCAGTACTTC. Translating gives CASSESIPYEQYF.

The chain is built from TRBV15 and TRBJ2-3; no firm D call. Per germline, CDR1 LNHNV and CDR2 YYDKDF (reference sequence). V lost 1 base to trimming and J lost 0 bases, with 8 bases between them. The CDR3 contains 15 residues. The CDR3 bases are TGTGCCACCAGCAGAGGTAGGGCTAGCACAGATACGCAGTATTTT. Its translation is CATSRGRASTDTQYF. The full variable domain, its missing parts supplied by reference TRBV15 and TRBJ2-3, is DAMVIQNPRYQVTQFGKPVTLSCSQTLNHNVMYWYQQKSSQAPKLLFHYYDKDFNNEADTPDNFQSRRPNTSFCFLDIRSPGLGDTAMYLCATSRGRASTDTQYFGPGTRLTVL.

The rearrangement joins TRBV4-1 to TRBJ1-6; 9 nucleotides align to TRBD1. CDR3 size: 15 residues. V gave up 1 base and J gave up 8 bases; unmatched junction bases: 3. CDR1 and CDR2 (germline): MGHRA, YSYEKL. CDR3 bases: TGCGCCAGCAGCCAAGTTGGGACAGGGTATTCACCCCTCCACTTT. This encodes CASSQVGTGYSPLHF.

This clone was recorded a few times. The chain combines TRBV19 with TRBJ1-2, with D tentatively TRBD1 (5 bases). Germline V gene lookup returns CDR1 LNHDA and CDR2 SQIVND (reference sequence). Deletions cut 7 bases from V and 6 bases from J, with 15 bases between. The CDR3 is made up of 13 amino acids. CDR3 residues: CASMPAGSDGYTF. The CDR3 DNA is TGTGCCAGTATGCCGGCAGGGTCGGATGGCTACACCTTC.

The chain links TRBV2 to TRBJ2-1, with 7 bases fitting TRBD2. Germline V lookup: CDR1 SNHLY, CDR2 FYNNEI. V dropped 4 bases and J dropped 4; count of bases not matched to a gene: 7. This CDR3 has 15 amino acids. CDR3: CASSGQRDSYNEQFF. CDR3 in DNA: TGTGCCAGCAGTGGTCAGCGGGATTCTTACAATGAGCAGTTCTTC.

This clone was picked up a small number of times. The V call is TRBV6-1, the J call TRBJ1-2, with TRBD1 matching 8 bases. Germline values: CDR1 MNHNS, CDR2 SASEGT. V shed 4 bases, J shed 1 base, and the junction held 2 bases outside the gene matches. The CDR3 contains 14 residues. Here the CDR3 DNA reads TGTGCCAGCAGTGGACAGGGGAGTAACTATGGCTACACCTTC. It yields the protein CASSGQGSNYGYTF.

The chain links TRBV9 to TRBJ1-1; 7 bases agree with TRBD1. CDR3 length equals 14 residues. Per germline, CDR1 SGDLS and CDR2 YYNGEE. V dropped 4 bases and J dropped 10; count of bases not matched to a gene: 13. CDR3 sequence: CASSSERQGGGAFF. DNA of the CDR3: TGTGCCAGCAGCTCTGAGAGGCAGGGGGGGGGAGCTTTCTTT.

The chain is built from TRBV6-5 and TRBJ1-6, with D possibly being TRBD1 (6 bases). The CDR3 is 14 amino acids. Trimming removed 5 bases from V and 7 bases from J, with 12 bases in between. CDR1 and CDR2 from the germline V gene are MNHEY and SVGAGI. Written as DNA, the CDR3 is TGTGCCAGCAGTGTCTGGGGGCGGAATTCACCCCTCCACTTT. Its protein is CASSVWGRNSPLHF.

The V call is TRBV5-4, the J call TRBJ1-2; D not certain. Germline loops: CDR1 SGHNT, CDR2 YYREEE (reference sequence). This CDR3 comprises 13 residues. Trimming removed 0 bases at V and 1 base at J, with 4 bases between. The CDR3 spells CASSLGSNYGYTF. The CDR3 DNA sequence: TGTGCCAGCAGCTTGGGAAGTAACTATGGCTACACCTTC.

The rearrangement joins TRBV12-5 to TRBJ2-1; D not certain. The V end lost 1 base, the J end lost 7 bases, and 8 bases lay between the germline ends. The germline gives CDR1 LGHNT, CDR2 FRNRAP. CDR3 length: 13 residues. The CDR3 region is CASGLAMGNEQFF. For the CDR3, the DNA is TGTGCTAGTGGTTTGGCAATGGGGAATGAGCAGTTCTTC.

CDR3 sequence reads: CASSSDRGRADTQYF. The CDR3 coding sequence is TGTGCCAGCAGCTCGGACAGGGGGCGCGCAGATACGCAGTATTTT. The genes are TRBV11-2 and TRBJ2-3, with 11 nucleotides matching TRBD1. The CDR3 spans 15 residues. CDR1 and CDR2 from the germline V gene are SGHAT and FQNNGV. After removal of 4 bases from V and 4 bases from J, the junction contained 4 bases not matched to a gene.

This sequence joins TRBV5-1 and TRBJ1-3; the D is unclear. Per the germline V gene, CDR1 is SGHRS and CDR2 is YFSETQ. The V end was cut by 0 bases, the J end by 0 bases, with 4 bases between. The CDR3 spans 14 residues. The CDR3 bases are TGCGCCAGCAGCTTGGGCGGCTCTGGAAACACCATATATTTT. It encodes CASSLGGSGNTIYF.

This chain joins TRBV25-1 and TRBJ1-5; D ambiguous. V was trimmed by 5 bases and J by 4 bases, leaving 6 bases between them. The CDR3 has 12 residues. Per the germline V gene, CDR1 is MGHDK and CDR2 is SYGVNS. The CDR3 nucleotides are TGTGCCAGCAGTACCCAGAATCAGCCCCAGCATTTT. Amino acid sequence: CASSTQNQPQHF.

This chain connects TRBV5-1 to TRBJ2-6; 7 bases fit TRBD1. J lost 2 bases, V lost 2 bases, and 4 bases had no gene match. The length of the CDR3 is 16 residues. Germline CDR1 and CDR2: SGHRS and YFSETQ. The CDR3: CASSFDRVAGANVLTF. The CDR3 coding sequence is TGCGCCAGCAGCTTCGACAGGGTGGCTGGGGCCAACGTCCTGACTTTC.

This clone was seen a single time. The V and J genes are TRBV5-4 and TRBJ1-6; D is uncertain. The V end was cut by 2 bases, the J end by 6 bases, with 15 bases between. CDR3 length equals 16 residues. Germline assignment: CDR1 SGHNT and CDR2 YYREEE (reference sequence). The CDR3 protein is CASSLPTQNPNSPLHF. In nucleotides, the CDR3 is TGTGCCAGCAGCTTACCGACCCAGAACCCTAATTCACCCCTCCACTTT.

Concerning this clone itself: The junction shows a germline mismatch at one end, possibly a read error. The CDR3 DNA reads as TGCAGCGTTGGAGGACAGGGTTTGCACCGGGGAGCTGTTTTT. Its translation: CSVGGQGLHRGAVF. This chain uses TRBV29-1 with TRBJ2-2; TRBD1 aligns across 8 bases. The CDR3 has 14 amino acids. Germline lookup yields CDR1 SQVTM and CDR2 ANQGSEA.

The chain combines TRBV6-6 with TRBJ2-7; 10 bases match TRBD2. Trimming at V came to 10 bases and at J to 4 bases, leaving 10 bases not matched to a gene. The CDR3 has 14 amino acids. From germline, CDR1 is MNHNY and CDR2 SVGAGI (reference sequence). CDR3 in DNA: TGTGCCATCCAGCCCAGCGGGGGGGCGTACGAGCAGTACTTC. Its translation: CAIQPSGGAYEQYF.

This chain links TRBV7-6 with TRBJ1-5; D not resolved. The CDR3 has 13 amino acids. Germline CDR1 SGHVS, CDR2 FNYEAQ. Trimming shortened V by 0 bases and J by 6 bases, and 6 bases separated the two germline ends. In DNA, the CDR3 is TGTGCCAGCAGCTTAGCCGAGAGTCAGCCCCAGCATTTT. Translating gives CASSLAESQPQHF.